The clone carrying this T cell receptor (beta chain) was seen repeatedly, ten times or more. The antigen is unknown. The data were taken from a study of regulatory T cells in long-lasting Graves disease. Across the study: More than 5 years of antithyroid drugs with positive TSH receptor antibodies defined persistent Graves' disease.

Notes on the study in general: Persistent disease was associated with favored TRBV28 usage and with favored use of TRBJ1-2 and TRBJ2-5. Persistent-disease Graves' patients showed less TCR diversity than new cases.

Arm-PCR of CDR3 regions and iRepertoire HTBI primers were the basis on which TCR beta libraries were built. In TCRdb, the multiplex PCR reads were re-called with MiXCR into one record per CDR3 protein. The sample lists roughly 300,000 distinct CDR3 sequences; approximately 20% were seen once. The germline V gene has CDR1 SQVTM and CDR2 ANQGSEA. The CDR3 has 10 amino acids. The germline V and J ends were trimmed by 6 bases and 4 bases, with 6 bases remaining between them. Time point meaning: persistent/refractory GD, antithyroid drugs over 5 years with positive TRAb. After RNA was extracted from PBMCs, the TCR library was made from it. Diagnosis followed American Thyroid Association guidelines for Graves' disease.

V usage is TRBV29-1 and J usage is TRBJ2-5; D remains ambiguous. Sequenced here: peripheral blood mononuclear cells (PBMCs), sampled when the disease was refractory, from a patient treated with antithyroid drugs. This receptor was taken from a female donor with Graves disease. CDR3 sequence: CSVWRETQYF. The CDR3 region has the DNA TGCAGCGTGTGGAGAGAGACCCAGTACTTC. Filled out from reference TRBV29-1 and TRBJ2-5, the complete variable domain reads SAVISQKPSRDICQRGTSLTIQCQVDSQVTMMFWYRQQPGQSLTLIATANQGSEATYESGFVIDKFPISRPNLTFSTLTVSNMSPEDSSIYLCSVWRETQYFGPGTRLLVL.